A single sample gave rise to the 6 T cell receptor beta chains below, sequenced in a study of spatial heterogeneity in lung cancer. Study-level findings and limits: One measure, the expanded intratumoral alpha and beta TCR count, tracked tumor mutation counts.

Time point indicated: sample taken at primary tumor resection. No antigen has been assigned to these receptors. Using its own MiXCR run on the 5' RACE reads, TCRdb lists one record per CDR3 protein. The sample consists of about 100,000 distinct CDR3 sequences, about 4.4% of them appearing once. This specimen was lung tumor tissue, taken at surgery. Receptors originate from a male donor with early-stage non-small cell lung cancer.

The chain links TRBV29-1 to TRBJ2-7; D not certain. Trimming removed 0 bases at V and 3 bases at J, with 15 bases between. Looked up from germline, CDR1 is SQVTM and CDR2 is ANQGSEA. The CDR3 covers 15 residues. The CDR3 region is CSVEEGKIGRYEQYF. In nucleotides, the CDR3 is TGCAGCGTTGAAGAAGGGAAAATTGGTCGCTACGAGCAGTACTTC.

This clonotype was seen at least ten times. The CDR3 DNA is TGTGCTAGTGGTTTGGACCTTTGGTTAGGGACGGAATACAATGAGCAGTTCTTC. Encoded protein: CASGLDLWLGTEYNEQFF. The V gene is TRBV12-5, the J gene TRBJ2-1; either TRBD1 or TRBD2 may fit D (5 bases each). V was shortened by 1 base and J by 4 bases, with 20 bases between the two germline ends. The CDR3 spans 18 residues. Germline V gives CDR1 LGHNT, CDR2 FRNRAP.

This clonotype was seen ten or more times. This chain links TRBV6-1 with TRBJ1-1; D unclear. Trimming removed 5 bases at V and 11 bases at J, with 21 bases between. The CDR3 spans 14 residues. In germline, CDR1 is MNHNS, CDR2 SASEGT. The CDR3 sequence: CASSKHSEDEEAFF. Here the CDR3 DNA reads TGTGCCAGCAGTAAGCATTCCGAGGACGAGGAGGCTTTCTTT.

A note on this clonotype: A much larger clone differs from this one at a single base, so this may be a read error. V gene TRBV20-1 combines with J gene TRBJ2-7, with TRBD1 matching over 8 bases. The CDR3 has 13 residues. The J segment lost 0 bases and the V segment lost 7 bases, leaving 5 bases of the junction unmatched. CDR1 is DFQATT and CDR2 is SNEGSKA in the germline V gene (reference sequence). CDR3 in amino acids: CSVWQGASYEQYF. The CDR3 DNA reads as TGCAGTGTCTGGCAGGGGGCCTCCTACGAGCAGTACTTC.

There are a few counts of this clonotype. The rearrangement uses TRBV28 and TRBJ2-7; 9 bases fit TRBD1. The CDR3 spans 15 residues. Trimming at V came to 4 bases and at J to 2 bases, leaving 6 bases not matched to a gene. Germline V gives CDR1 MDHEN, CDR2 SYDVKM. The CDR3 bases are TGTGCCAGCAGTTCCCGGACAGGGGAGGCCTACGAGCAGTACTTC. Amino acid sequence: CASSSRTGEAYEQYF.

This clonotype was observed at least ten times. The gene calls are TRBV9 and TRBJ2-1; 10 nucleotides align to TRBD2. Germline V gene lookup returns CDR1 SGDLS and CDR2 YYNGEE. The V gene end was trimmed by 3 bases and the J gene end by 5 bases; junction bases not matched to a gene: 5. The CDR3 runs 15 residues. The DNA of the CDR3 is TGTGCCAGCAGCGAGCGGACTAGCGGAAACAATGAGCAGTTCTTC. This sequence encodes CASSERTSGNNEQFF.